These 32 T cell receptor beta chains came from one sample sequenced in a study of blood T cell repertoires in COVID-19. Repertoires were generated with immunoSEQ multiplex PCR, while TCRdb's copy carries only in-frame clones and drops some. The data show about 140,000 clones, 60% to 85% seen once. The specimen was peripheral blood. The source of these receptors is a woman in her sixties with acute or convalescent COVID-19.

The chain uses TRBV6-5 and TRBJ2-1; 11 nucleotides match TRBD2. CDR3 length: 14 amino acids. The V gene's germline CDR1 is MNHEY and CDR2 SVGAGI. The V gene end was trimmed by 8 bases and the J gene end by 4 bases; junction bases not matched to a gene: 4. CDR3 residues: CASAASGGYNEQFF. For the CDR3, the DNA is TGTGCCAGCGCAGCTAGCGGGGGGTACAATGAGCAGTTCTTC.

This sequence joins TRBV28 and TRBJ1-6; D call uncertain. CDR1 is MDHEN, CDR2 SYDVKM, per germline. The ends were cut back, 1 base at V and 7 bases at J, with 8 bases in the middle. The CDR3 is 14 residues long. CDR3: CASSLLARNSPLHF. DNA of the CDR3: TGTGCCAGCAGTTTATTAGCTCGGAATTCACCCCTCCACTTT.

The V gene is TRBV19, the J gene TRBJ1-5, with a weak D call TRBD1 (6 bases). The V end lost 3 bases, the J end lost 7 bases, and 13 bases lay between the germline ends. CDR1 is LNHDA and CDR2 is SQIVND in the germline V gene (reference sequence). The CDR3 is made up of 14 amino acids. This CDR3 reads CASSIGQFGQPQHF. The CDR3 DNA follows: TGTGCCAGTAGTATCGGACAGTTTGGACAGCCCCAGCATTTT.

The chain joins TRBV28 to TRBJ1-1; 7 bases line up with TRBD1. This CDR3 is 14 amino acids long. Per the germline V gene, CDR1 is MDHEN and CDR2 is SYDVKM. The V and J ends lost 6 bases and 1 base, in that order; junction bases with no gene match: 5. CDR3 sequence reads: CASSPGTANTEAFF. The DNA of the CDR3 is TGTGCCAGCAGCCCCGGGACAGCGAACACTGAAGCTTTCTTT.

CDR3 residues: CAWGQTLAKNIQYF. CDR3 DNA sequence: TGTGCCTGGGGACAGACACTAGCCAAAAACATTCAGTACTTC. This chain connects TRBV30 to TRBJ2-4; D is perhaps TRBD1 (6 bases). Germline V gene data show CDR1 as GTSNPN and CDR2 as SVGIG (reference sequence). The CDR3 consists of 14 residues. V was cut by 5 bases and J by 0 bases, with 11 bases left in between.

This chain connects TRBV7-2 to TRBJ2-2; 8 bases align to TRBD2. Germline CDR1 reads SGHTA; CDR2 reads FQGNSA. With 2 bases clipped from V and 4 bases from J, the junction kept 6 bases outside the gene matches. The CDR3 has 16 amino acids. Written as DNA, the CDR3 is TGTGCCAGCAGCTTAAGCAGCGGGAGAATCACCGGGGAGCTGTTTTTT. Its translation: CASSLSSGRITGELFF.

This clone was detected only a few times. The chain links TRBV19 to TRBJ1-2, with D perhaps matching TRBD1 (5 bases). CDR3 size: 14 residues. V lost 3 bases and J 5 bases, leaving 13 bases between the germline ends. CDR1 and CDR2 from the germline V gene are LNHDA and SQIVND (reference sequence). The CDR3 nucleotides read TGTGCCAGTAGTATGGGGGGGGTCCGGTATGGCTACACCTTC. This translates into CASSMGGVRYGYTF.

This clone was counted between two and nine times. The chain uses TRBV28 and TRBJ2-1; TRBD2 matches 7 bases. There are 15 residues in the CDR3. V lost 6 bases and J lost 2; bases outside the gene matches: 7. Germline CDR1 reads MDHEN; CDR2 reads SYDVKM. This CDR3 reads CASRVRGSTYNEQFF. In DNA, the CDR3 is TGTGCCAGCAGGGTTCGCGGGAGCACCTACAATGAGCAGTTCTTC.

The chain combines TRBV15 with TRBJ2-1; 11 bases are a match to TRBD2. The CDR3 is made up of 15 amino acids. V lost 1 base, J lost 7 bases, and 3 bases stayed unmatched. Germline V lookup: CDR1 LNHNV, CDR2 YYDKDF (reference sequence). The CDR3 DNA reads TGTGCCACCAGCAGAGTTACTAGCGGGAGTAATGAGCAGTTCTTC. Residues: CATSRVTSGSNEQFF.

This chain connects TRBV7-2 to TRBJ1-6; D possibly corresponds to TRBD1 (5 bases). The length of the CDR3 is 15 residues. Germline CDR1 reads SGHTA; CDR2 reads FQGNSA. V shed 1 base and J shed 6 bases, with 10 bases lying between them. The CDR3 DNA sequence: TGTGCCAGCAGCTTAGTGGGGGGTAGTAATTCACCCCTCCACTTT. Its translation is CASSLVGGSNSPLHF.

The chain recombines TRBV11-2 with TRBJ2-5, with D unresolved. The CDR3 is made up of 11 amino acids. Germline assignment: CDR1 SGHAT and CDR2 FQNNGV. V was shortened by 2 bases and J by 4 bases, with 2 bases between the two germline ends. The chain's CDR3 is CASSLRETQYF. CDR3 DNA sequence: TGTGCCAGCAGCTTACGAGAGACCCAGTACTTC.

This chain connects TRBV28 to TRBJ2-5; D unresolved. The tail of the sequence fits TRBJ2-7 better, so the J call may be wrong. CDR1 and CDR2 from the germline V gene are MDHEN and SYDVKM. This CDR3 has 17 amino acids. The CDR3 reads CASSPSPYRVLYYEQYF. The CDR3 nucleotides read TGTGCCAGCAGTCCCTCCCCCTACCGGGTCCTGTACTACGAGCAGTACTTC.

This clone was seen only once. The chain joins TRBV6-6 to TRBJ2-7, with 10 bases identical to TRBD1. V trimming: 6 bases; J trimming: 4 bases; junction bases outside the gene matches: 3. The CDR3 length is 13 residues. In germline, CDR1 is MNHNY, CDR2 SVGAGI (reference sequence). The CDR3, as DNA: TGTGCCAGCAGAGGACAGGGGGTGTACGAGCAGTACTTC. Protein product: CASRGQGVYEQYF.

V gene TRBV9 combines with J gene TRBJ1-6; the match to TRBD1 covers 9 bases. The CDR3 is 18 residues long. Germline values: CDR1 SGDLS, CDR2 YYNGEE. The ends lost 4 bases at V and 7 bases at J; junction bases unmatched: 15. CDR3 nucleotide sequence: TGTGCCAGCAGCACTACCTTAAGGGGACAGGGTGAAAATTCACCCCTCCACTTT. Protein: CASSTTLRGQGENSPLHF.

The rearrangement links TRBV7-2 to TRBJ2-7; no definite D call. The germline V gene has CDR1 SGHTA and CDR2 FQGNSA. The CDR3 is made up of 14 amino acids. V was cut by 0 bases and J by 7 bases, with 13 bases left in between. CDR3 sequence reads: CASSLAHSSTEQYF. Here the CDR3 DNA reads TGTGCCAGCAGCTTAGCGCATAGCAGTACAGAGCAGTACTTC.

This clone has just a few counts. The CDR3 DNA is TGTGCCAGCTCACCACCGACCCAGCGCCCCACAGATACGCAGTATTTT. It specifies CASSPPTQRPTDTQYF. The chain has TRBV18 and TRBJ2-3, with no clear D. V lost 0 bases, J lost 2 bases, and 12 bases lay in between. The CDR3 spans 16 residues. CDR1 is KGHSH and CDR2 is LQKENI in the germline V gene.

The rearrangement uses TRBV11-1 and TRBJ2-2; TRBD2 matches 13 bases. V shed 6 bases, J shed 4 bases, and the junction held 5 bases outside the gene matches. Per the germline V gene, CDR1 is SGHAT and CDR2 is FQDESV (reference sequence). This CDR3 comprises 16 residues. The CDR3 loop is CASSRGLAGVTGELFF. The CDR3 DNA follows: TGTGCCAGCAGTAGAGGACTAGCGGGAGTCACCGGGGAGCTGTTTTTT.

CDR3 protein: CASSLDRVVGYTF. In nucleotides, the CDR3 is TGTGCCAGCAGCTTGGACAGGGTGGTTGGCTACACCTTC. V usage is TRBV5-4 and J usage is TRBJ1-2; D is possibly TRBD1 (6 bases). Trimming took 0 bases from V and 7 from J, leaving 10 bases between them. The germline V gene encodes CDR1 SGHNT and CDR2 YYREEE (reference sequence). This CDR3 region has 13 residues.

CDR3 bases: TGTGCCATCAGTGAGGGAGGGAGGGGTCTCTTTCGCGAGCAGTACTTC. Translating it yields CAISEGGRGLFREQYF. The chain has TRBV10-3 and TRBJ2-7, with TRBD2 matching 7 bases. The junction had 13 bases not matched to a gene; V was cut back by 2 bases and J by 6 bases. The CDR3 sequence is 16 residues long. Germline V gives CDR1 ENHRY, CDR2 SYGVKD.

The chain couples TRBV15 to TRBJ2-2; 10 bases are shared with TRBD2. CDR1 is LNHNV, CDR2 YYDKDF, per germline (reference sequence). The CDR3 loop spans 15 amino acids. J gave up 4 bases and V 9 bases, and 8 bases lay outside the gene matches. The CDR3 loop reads CATGPGLASTGELFF. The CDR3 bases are TGTGCCACAGGTCCGGGACTAGCGTCCACCGGGGAGCTGTTTTTT.

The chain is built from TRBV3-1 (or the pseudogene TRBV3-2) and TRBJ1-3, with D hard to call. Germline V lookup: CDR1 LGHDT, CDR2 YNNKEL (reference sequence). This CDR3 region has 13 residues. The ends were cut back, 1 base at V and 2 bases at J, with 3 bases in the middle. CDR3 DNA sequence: TGTGCCAGCAGCCAAGTAGCTGGAAACACCATATATTTT. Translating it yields CASSQVAGNTIYF.

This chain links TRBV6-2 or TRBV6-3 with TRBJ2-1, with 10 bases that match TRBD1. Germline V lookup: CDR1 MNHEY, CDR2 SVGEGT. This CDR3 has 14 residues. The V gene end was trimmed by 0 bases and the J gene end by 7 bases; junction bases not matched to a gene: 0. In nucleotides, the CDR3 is TGTGCCAGCAGTTACTCGGGACAGGGGAATGAGCAGTTCTTC. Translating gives CASSYSGQGNEQFF.

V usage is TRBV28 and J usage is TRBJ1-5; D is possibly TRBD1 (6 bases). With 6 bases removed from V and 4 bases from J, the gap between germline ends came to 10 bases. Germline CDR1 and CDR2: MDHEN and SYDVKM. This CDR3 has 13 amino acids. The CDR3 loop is CASRYTGNQPQHF. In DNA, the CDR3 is TGTGCCAGCAGATATACAGGGAATCAGCCCCAGCATTTT. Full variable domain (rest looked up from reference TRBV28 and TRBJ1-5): DVKVTQSSRYLVKRTGEKVFLECVQDMDHENMFWYRQDPGLGLRLIYFSYDVKMKEKGDIPEGYSVSREKKERFSLILESASTNQTSMYLCASRYTGNQPQHFGDGTRLSIL.

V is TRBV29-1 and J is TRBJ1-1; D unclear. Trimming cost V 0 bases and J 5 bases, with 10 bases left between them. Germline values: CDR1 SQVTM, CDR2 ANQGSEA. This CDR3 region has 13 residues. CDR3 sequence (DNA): TGCAGCGTTGAAGAGGCAGTTGGTACTGAAGCTTTCTTT. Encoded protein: CSVEEAVGTEAFF.

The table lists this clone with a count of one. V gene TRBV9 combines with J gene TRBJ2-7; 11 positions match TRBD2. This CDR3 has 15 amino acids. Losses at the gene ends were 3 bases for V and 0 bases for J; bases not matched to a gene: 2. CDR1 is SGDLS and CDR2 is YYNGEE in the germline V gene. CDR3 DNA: TGTGCCAGCAGCGCTACTAGCGGGAGCTCCTACGAGCAGTACTTC. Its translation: CASSATSGSSYEQYF.

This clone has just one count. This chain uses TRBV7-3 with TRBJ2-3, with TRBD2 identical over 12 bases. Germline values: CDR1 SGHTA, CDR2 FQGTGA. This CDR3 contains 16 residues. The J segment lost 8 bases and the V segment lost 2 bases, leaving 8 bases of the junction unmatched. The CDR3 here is CASSLEASGRAGTQYF. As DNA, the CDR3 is TGTGCCAGCAGCTTAGAGGCTAGCGGGAGGGCCGGTACGCAGTATTTT.

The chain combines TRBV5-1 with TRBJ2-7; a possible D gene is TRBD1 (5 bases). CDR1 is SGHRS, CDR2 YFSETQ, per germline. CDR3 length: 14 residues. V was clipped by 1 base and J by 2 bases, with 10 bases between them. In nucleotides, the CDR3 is TGCGCCAGCAGCTTGTGGCAGGGTGCCTACGAGCAGTACTTC. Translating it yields CASSLWQGAYEQYF.

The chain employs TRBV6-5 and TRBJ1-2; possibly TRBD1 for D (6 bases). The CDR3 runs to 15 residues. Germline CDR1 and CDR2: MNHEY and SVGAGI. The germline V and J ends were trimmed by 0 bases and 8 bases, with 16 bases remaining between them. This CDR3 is CASSYSRKQGSGYTF. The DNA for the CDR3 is TGTGCCAGCAGTTACTCGAGGAAGCAGGGGAGCGGCTACACCTTC.

The CDR3 nucleotides read TGCAGCGTTGGCGACCAGAGGGGGGAGCAGTACTTC. Protein: CSVGDQRGEQYF. This chain links TRBV29-1 with TRBJ2-7; the D gene is possibly TRBD1 (6 bases). Germline CDR1 SQVTM, CDR2 ANQGSEA. Deletions cut 4 bases from V and 7 bases from J, with 14 bases between. There are 12 residues in the CDR3.

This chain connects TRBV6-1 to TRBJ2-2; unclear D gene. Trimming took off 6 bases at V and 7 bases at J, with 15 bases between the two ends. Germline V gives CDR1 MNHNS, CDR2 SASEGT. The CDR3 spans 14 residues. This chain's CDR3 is CASRLSESGGELFF. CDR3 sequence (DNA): TGTGCCAGCAGGTTGAGCGAATCGGGCGGGGAGCTGTTTTTT.

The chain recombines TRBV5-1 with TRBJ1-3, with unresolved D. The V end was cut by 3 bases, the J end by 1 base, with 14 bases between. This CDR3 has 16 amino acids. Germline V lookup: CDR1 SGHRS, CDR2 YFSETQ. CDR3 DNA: TGCGCCAGCAGCTGGACTTTCCCTTCATCTGGAAACACCATATATTTT. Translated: CASSWTFPSSGNTIYF.

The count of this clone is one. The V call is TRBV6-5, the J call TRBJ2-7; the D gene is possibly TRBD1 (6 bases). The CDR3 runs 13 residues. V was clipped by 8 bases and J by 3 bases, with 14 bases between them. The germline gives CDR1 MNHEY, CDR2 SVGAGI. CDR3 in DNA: TGTGCCAGCCAGAGCAGGGGCGGCTACGAGCAGTACTTC. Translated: CASQSRGGYEQYF.